The text below deals with one TCR beta chain. The antigen is unknown. Repertoires were generated with immunoSEQ multiplex PCR, while TCRdb's copy carries only in-frame clones and drops some. The sample contains hundreds of thousands of clones, almost 95% of which appear only once. The sample originates from a study of T cell responses to AZD1222 COVID-19 vaccine. Trimming removed 10 bases from V and 2 bases from J; junction bases left unmatched: 6. The CDR3 consists of 13 residues. Germline assignment: CDR1 SNHLY and CDR2 FYNNEI. Findings of the study overall: White British people made up most donors, females outnumbered males, and clonal diversity was possibly underestimated.

The V gene is TRBV2, the J gene TRBJ2-3; 7 bases are shared with TRBD1. Sequencing used peripheral blood, obtained 28 days after the second AZD1222 dose. The sequence was collected from an adult who received the AZD1222 COVID-19 vaccine. The CDR3 coding sequence is TGTGCCATTTCGGGACAGCACACAGATACGCAGTATTTT. Amino acid sequence: CAISGQHTDTQYF.